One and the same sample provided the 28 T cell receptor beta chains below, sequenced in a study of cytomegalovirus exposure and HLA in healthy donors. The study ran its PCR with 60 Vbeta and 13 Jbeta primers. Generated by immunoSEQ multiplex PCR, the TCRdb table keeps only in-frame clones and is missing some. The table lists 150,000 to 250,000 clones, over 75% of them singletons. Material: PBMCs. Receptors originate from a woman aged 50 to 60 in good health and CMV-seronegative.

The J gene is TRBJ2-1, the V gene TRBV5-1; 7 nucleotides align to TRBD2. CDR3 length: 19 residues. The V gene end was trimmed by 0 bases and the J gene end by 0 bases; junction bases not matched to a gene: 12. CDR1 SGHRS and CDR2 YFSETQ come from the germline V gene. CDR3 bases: TGCGCCAGCAGCTTGGGATCCCTAGCGGCACTGAGCTCCTACAATGAGCAGTTCTTC. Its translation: CASSLGSLAALSSYNEQFF. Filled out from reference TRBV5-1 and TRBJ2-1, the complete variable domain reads KAGVTQTPRYLIKTRGQQVTLSCSPISGHRSVSWYQQTPGQGLQFLFEYFSETQRNKGNFPGRFSGRQFSNSRSEMNVSTLELGDSALYLCASSLGSLAALSSYNEQFFGPGTRLTVL.

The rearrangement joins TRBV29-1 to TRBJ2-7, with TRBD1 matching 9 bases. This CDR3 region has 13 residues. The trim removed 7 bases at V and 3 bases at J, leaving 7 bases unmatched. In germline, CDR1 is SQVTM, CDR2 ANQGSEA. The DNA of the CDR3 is TGCAGCGCGGGACAGGGAGGGAACTACGAGCAGTACTTC. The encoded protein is CSAGQGGNYEQYF.

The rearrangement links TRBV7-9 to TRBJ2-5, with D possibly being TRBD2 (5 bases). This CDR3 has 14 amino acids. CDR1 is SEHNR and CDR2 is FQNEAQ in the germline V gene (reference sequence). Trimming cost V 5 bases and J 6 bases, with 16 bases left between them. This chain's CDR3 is CASSPTGREKTQYF. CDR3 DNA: TGTGCCAGCAGCCCGACGGGAAGGGAAAAGACCCAGTACTTC.

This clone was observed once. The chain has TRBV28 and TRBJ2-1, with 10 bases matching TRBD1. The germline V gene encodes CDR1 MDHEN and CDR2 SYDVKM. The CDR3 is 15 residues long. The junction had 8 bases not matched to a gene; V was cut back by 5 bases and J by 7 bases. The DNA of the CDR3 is TGTGCCAGCAGTCGATGGGACAGGGGTAATAATGAGCAGTTCTTC. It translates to CASSRWDRGNNEQFF.

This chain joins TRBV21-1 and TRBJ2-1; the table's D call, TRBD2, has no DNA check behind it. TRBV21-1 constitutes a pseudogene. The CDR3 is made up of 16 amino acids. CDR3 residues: CASSTDLAGSYNEQFF. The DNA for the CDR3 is TGTGCCAGCAGCACAGACCTAGCGGGGTCCTACAATGAGCAGTTCTTC.

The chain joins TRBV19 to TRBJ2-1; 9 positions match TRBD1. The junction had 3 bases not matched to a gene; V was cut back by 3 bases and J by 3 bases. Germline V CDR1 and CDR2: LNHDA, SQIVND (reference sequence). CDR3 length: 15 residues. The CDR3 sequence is CASSIGQGLYNEQFF. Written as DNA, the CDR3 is TGTGCCAGTAGTATCGGACAGGGGCTCTACAATGAGCAGTTCTTC.

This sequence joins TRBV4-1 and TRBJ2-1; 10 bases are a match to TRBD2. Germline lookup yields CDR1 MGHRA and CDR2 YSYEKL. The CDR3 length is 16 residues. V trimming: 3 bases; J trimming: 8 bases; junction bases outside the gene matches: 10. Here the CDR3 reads CASSHWTSGILDEQFF. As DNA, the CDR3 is TGCGCCAGCAGCCATTGGACTAGCGGCATCCTGGATGAGCAGTTCTTC.

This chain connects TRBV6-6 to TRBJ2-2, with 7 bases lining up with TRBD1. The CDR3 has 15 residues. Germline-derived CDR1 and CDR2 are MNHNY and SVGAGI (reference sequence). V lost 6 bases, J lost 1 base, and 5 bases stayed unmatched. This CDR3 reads CASSHRDRNTGELFF. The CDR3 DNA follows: TGTGCCAGCAGCCACCGGGACAGGAACACCGGGGAGCTGTTTTTT.

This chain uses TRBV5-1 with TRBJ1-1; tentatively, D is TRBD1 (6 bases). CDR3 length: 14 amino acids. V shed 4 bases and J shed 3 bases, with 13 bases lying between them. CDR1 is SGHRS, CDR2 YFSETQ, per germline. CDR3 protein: CASSLTGRDTEAFF. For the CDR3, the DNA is TGCGCCAGCAGCCTGACAGGTAGGGACACTGAAGCTTTCTTT.

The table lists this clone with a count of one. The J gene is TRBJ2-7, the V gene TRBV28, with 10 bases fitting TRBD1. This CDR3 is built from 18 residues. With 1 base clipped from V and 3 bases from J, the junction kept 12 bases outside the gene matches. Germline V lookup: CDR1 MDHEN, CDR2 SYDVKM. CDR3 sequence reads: CASSLSGQGSALGYEQYF. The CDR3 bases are TGTGCCAGCAGTTTATCGGGACAGGGGAGTGCGTTGGGCTACGAGCAGTACTTC.

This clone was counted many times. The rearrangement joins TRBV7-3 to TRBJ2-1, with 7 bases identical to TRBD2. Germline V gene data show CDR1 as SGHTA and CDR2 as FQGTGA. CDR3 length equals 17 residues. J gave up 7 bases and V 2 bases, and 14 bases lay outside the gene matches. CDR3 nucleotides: TGTGCCAGCAGCTTATCGGGGCAAGCGGGGAGAGGGAATGAGCAGTTCTTC. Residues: CASSLSGQAGRGNEQFF.

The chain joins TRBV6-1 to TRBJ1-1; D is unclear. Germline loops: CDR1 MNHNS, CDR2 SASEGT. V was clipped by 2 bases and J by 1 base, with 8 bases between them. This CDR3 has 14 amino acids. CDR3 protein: CASSEPGSNTEAFF. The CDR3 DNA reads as TGTGCCAGCAGTGAACCAGGCTCGAACACTGAAGCTTTCTTT.

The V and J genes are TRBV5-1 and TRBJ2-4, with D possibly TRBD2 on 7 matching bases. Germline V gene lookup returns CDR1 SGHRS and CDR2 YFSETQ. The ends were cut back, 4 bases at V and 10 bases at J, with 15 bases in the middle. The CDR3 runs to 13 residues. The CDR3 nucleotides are TGCGCCAGCAGCGCCACAGGGAGGGGGATTCAGTACTTC. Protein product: CASSATGRGIQYF. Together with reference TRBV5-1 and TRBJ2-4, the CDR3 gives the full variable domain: KAGVTQTPRYLIKTRGQQVTLSCSPISGHRSVSWYQQTPGQGLQFLFEYFSETQRNKGNFPGRFSGRQFSNSRSEMNVSTLELGDSALYLCASSATGRGIQYFGAGTRLSVL.

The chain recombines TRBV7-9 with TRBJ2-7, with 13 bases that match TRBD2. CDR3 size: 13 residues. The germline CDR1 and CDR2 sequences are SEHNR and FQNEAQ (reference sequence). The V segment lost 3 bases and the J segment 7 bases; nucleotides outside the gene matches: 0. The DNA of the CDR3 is TGTGCCAGCAGCTTGACTAGCGGGAGGGAGCAGTACTTC. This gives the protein CASSLTSGREQYF.

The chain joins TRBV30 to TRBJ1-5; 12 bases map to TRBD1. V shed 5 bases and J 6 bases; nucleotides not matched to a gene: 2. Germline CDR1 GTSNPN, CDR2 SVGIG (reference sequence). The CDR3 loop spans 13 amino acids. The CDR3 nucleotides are TGTGCCTGGGGGGGACAGGGGGCTCAGCCCCAGCATTTT. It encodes CAWGGQGAQPQHF.

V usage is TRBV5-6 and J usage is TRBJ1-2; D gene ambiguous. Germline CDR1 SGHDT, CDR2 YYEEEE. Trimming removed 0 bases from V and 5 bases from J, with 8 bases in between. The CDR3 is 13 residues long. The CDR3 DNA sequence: TGTGCCAGCAGCTTGGAATCGCTATATGGCTACACCTTC. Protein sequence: CASSLESLYGYTF.

CDR3 loop: CASSTPGTDLDNEQYF. The CDR3 bases are TGTGCCAGCAGCACCCCCGGGACAGACTTGGATAACGAGCAGTACTTC. The J gene is TRBJ2-7, the V gene TRBV7-9, with 7 bases fitting TRBD1. The CDR3 covers 16 residues. Trimming took 5 bases from V and 5 from J; bases not matched to a gene: 15. Germline assignment: CDR1 SEHNR and CDR2 FQNEAQ (reference sequence).

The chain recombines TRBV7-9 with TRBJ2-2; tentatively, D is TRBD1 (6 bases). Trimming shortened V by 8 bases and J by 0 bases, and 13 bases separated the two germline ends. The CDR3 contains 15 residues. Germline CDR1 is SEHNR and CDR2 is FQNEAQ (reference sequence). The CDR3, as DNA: TGTGCCAGCGGACGGACAGAGACGAACACCGGGGAGCTGTTTTTT. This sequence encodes CASGRTETNTGELFF.

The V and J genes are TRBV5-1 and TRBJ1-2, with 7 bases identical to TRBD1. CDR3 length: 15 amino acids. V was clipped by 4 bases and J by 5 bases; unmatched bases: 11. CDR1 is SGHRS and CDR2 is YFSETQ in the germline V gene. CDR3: CASSLGNDRVYGYTF. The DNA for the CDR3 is TGCGCCAGCAGCCTGGGGAACGACAGGGTTTATGGCTACACCTTC.

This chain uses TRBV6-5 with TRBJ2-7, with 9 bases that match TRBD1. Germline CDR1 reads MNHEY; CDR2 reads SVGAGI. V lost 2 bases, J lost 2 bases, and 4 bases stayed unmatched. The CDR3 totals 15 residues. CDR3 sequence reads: CASSYKGQGTYEQYF. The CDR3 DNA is TGTGCCAGCAGTTACAAGGGACAGGGTACCTACGAGCAGTACTTC.

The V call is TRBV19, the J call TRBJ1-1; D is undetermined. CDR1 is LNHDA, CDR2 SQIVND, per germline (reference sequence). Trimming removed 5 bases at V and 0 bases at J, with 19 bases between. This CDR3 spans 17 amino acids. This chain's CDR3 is CASSPDLGVDMNTEAFF. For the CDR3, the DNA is TGTGCCAGTAGTCCCGATCTCGGCGTCGACATGAACACTGAAGCTTTCTTT.

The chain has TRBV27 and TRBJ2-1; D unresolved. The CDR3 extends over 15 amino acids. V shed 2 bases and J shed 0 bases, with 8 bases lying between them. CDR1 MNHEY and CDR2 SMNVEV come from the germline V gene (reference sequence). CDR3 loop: CASSLRLSSYNEQFF. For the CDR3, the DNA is TGTGCCAGCAGTTTAAGATTGAGCTCCTACAATGAGCAGTTCTTC.

The CDR3 nucleotides read TGTGCCAGCAGCCGGGGGACTTTCACCGGGGAGCTGTTTTTT. Residues: CASSRGTFTGELFF. V usage is TRBV11-3 and J usage is TRBJ2-2, with D possibly being TRBD2 (6 bases). CDR1 and CDR2 (germline): SGHNT, YENEEA. V lost 5 bases and J 4 bases, leaving 11 bases between the germline ends. The CDR3 sequence is 14 residues long.

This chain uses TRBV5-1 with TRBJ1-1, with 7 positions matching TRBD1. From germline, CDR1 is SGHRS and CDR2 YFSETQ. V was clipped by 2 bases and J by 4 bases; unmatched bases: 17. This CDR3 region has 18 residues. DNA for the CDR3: TGCGCCAGCAGCTTATACTTCCGCAGGACAGGACCCCCCACTGAAGCTTTCTTT. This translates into CASSLYFRRTGPPTEAFF.

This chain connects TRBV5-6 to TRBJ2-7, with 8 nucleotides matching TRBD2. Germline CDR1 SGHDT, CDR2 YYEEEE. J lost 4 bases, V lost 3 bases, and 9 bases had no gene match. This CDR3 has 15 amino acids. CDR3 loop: CASSSRPSGLYEQYF. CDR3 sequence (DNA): TGTGCCAGCAGCTCGAGACCTAGCGGGTTATACGAGCAGTACTTC.

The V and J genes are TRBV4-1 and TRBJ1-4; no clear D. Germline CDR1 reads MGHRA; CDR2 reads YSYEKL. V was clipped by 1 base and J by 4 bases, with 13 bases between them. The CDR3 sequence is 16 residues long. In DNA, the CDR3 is TGCGCCAGCAGCCAAGCAAGCGGACTAAGTAATGAAAAACTGTTTTTT. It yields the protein CASSQASGLSNEKLFF.

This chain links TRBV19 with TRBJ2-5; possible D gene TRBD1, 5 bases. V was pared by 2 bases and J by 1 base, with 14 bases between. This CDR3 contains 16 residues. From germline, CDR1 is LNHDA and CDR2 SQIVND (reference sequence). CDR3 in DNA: TGTGCCAGTAGTATATCCTCCTGGGGCAGCCAAGAGACCCAGTACTTC. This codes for CASSISSWGSQETQYF.

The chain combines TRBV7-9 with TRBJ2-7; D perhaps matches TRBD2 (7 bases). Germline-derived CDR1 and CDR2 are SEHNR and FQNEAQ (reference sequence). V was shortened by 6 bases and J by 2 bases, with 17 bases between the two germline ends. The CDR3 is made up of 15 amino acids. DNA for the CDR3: TGTGCCAGCAGACAACAGGGAGGGGCCACCTACGAGCAGTACTTC. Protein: CASRQQGGATYEQYF.